This paragraph covers one T cell receptor beta chain sequence. The antigen is not known. The data belong to a study of shared clonotypes between healthy human individuals. The overall study: Each donor's CD4 naive and CD4 memory cells filled three plates apiece, CD8 naive two, and CD8 memory one.

Study-level points and caveats: Sorted-subset samples were not fully sequenced, rarefaction indicated. Deeper or shallower sequencing was expected to change how clonotypes are shared among donors. On the whole, naive subsets had larger estimated richness than memory subsets had.

Repertoires were generated with immunoSEQ multiplex PCR, while TCRdb's copy carries only in-frame clones and drops some. The repertoire holds about 2,500,000 clones, with approximately 92% as singletons. The ends were cut back, 5 bases at V and 3 bases at J, with 5 bases in the middle. Germline-derived CDR1 and CDR2 are SEHNR and FQNEAQ (reference sequence). CDR3 length equals 12 residues. Specimen: naive CD4+ T cells sorted from blood. Subset described: CD45RA+ positively selected. The gene calls are TRBV7-9 and TRBJ1-3; D uncertain. The receptor was derived from a man aged 18 to 30 in good health. CDR3 residues: CASSLNGNTIYF. The CDR3 nucleotides are TGTGCCAGCAGCCTGAATGGAAACACCATATATTTT.